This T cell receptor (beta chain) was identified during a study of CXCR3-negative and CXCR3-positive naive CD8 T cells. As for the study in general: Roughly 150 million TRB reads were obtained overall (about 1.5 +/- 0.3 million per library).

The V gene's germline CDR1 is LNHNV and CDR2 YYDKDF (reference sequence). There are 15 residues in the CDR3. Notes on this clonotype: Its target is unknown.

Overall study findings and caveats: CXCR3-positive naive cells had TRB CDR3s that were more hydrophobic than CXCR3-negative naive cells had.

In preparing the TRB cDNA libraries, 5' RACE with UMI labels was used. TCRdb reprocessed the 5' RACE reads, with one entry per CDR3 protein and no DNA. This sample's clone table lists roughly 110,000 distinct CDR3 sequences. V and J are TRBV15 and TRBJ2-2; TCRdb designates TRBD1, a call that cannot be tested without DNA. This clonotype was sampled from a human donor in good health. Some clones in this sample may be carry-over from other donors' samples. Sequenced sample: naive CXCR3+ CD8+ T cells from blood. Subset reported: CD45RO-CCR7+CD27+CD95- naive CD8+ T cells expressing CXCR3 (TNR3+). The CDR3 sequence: CATSSPGKNTGELFF.